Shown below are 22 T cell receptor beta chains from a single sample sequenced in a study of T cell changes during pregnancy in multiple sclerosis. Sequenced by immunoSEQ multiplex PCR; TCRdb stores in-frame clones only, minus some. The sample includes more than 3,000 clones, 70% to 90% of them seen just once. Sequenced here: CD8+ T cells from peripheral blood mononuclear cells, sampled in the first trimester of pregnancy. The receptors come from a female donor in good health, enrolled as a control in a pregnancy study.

The CDR3 reads CASSLRRIRQDTEAFF. As DNA, the CDR3 is TGTGCCAGCAGCTTACGAAGAATTAGACAGGACACTGAAGCTTTCTTT. This chain connects TRBV7-2 to TRBJ1-1; D perhaps matches TRBD1 (6 bases). The CDR3 extends over 16 amino acids. Germline values: CDR1 SGHTA, CDR2 FQGNSA. The germline V and J ends were trimmed by 2 bases and 3 bases, with 16 bases remaining between them.

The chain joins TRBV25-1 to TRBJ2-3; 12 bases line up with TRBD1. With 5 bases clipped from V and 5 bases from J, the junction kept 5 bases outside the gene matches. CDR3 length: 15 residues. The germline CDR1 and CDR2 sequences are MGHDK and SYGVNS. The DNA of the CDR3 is TGTGCCAGCAGTACCGGGACAGGGGGCTTAGATACGCAGTATTTT. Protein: CASSTGTGGLDTQYF.

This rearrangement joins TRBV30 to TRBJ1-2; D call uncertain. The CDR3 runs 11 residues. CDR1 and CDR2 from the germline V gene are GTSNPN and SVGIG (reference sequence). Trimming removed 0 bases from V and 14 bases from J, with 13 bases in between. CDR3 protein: CAWSVSGPYTF. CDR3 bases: TGTGCCTGGAGTGTAAGCGGCCCCTATACCTTC.

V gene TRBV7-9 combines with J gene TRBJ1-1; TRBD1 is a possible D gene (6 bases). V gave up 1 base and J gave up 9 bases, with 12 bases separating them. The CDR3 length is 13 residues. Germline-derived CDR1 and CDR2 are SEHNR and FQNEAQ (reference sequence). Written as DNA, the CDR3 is TGTGCCAGCAGCTTAGGATCCGGGGGGCAAGCTTTCTTT. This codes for CASSLGSGGQAFF.

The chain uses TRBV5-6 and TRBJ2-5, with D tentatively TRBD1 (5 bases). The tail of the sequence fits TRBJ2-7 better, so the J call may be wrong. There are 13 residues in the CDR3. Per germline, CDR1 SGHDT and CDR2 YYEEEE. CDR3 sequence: CASSSKGPYEQYF. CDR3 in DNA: TGTGCCAGCAGCTCAAAGGGGCCCTACGAGCAGTACTTC.

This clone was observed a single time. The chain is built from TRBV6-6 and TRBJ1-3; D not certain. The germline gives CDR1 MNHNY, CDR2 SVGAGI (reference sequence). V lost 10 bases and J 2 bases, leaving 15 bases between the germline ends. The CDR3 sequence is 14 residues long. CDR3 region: CATARAVAGNTIYF. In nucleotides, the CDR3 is TGTGCCACCGCGCGAGCGGTAGCTGGAAACACCATATATTTT.

DNA of the CDR3: TGTGCCAGCAGAGGGAGCTCCTACGAGCAGTACTTC. Translation gives CASRGSSYEQYF. J is TRBJ2-7 and V is TRBV2; TRBD2 might be the D (5 bases). The germline V and J ends were trimmed by 6 bases and 0 bases, with 6 bases remaining between them. Germline V gene data show CDR1 as SNHLY and CDR2 as FYNNEI. The CDR3 spans 12 residues.

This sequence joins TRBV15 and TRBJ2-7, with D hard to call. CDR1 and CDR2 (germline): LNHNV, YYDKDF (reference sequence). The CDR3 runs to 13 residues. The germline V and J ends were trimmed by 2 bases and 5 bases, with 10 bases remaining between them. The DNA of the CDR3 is TGTGCCACCAGCAGACATCGGTCTGACGAGCAGTACTTC. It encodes CATSRHRSDEQYF.

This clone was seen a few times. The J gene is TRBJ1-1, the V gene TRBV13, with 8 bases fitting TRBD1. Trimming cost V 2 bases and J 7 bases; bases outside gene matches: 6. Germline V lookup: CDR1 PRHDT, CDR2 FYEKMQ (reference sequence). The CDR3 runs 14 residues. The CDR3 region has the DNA TGTGCCAGCAGCTTACCCCGCGACAGGGGTGAAGCTTTCTTT. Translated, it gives CASSLPRDRGEAFF.

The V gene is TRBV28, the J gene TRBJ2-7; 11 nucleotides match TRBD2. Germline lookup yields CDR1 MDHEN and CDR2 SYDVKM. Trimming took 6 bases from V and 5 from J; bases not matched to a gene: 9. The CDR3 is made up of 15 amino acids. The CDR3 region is CASRPLSGGVDEQYF. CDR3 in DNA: TGTGCCAGCAGGCCCCTTAGCGGGGGGGTGGACGAGCAGTACTTC.

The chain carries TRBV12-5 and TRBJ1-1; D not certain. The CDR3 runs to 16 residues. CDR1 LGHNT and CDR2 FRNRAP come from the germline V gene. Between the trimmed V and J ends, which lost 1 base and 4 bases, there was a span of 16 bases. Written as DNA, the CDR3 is TGTGCTAGTGGTTTGGCTGGGTTTAGTGAGGGCACTGAAGCTTTCTTT. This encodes CASGLAGFSEGTEAFF.

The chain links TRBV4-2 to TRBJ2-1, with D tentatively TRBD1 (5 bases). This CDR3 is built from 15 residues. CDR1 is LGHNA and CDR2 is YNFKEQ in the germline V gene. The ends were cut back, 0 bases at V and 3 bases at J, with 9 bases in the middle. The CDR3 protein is CASSQEGRGYNEQFF. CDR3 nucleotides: TGTGCCAGCAGCCAAGAGGGTAGGGGCTACAATGAGCAGTTCTTC.

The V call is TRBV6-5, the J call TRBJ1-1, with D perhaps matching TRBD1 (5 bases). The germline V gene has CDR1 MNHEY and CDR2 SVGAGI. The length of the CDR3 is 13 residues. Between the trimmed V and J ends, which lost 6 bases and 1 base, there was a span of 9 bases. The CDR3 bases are TGTGCCAGCAGGGTAGGGGAGAACACTGAAGCTTTCTTT. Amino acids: CASRVGENTEAFF.

The CDR3 sequence is CASSLVGETQYF. Written as DNA, the CDR3 is TGTGCCAGCAGCTTGGTCGGGGAGACCCAGTACTTC. V is TRBV5-5 and J is TRBJ2-5; D unresolved. Trimming shortened V by 0 bases and J by 5 bases, and 5 bases separated the two germline ends. The CDR3 covers 12 residues. The V gene's germline CDR1 is SGHKS and CDR2 YYEKEE (reference sequence).

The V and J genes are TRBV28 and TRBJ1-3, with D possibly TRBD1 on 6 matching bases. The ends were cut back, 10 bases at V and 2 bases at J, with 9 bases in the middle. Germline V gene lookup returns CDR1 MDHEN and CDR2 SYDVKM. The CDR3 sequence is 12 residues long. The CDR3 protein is CATGTTGNTIYF. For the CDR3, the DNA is TGTGCCACCGGGACAACTGGAAACACCATATATTTT.

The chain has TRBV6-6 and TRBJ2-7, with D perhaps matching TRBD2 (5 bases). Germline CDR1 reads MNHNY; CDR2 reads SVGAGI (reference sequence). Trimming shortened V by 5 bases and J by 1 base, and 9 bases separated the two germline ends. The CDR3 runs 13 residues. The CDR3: CASSLEGSYEQYF. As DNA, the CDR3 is TGTGCCAGCAGTCTAGAGGGTTCCTACGAGCAGTACTTC.

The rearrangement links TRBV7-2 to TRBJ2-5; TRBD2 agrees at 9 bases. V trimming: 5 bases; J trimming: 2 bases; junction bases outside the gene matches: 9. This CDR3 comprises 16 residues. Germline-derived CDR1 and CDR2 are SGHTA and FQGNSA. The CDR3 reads CASSPEALAGQETQYF. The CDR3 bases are TGTGCCAGCAGCCCGGAAGCGCTAGCGGGGCAAGAGACCCAGTACTTC.

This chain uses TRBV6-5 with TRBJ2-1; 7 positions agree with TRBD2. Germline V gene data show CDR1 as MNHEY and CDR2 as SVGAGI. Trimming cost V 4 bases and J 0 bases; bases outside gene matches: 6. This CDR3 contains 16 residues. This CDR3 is CASSLNGGSSYNEQFF. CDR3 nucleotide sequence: TGTGCCAGCAGTTTAAACGGGGGGAGCTCCTACAATGAGCAGTTCTTC.

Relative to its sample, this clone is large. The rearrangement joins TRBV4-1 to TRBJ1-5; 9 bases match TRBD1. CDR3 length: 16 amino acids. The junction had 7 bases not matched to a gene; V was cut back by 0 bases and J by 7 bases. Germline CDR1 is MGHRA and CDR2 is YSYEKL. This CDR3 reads CASSQDGTGSRQPQHF. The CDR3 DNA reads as TGCGCCAGCAGCCAAGACGGGACAGGGAGTCGGCAGCCCCAGCATTTT.

The CDR3 is CASGPLGRTEAFF. CDR3 nucleotide sequence: TGTGCCAGCGGGCCCCTAGGGAGGACTGAAGCTTTCTTT. The J gene is TRBJ1-1, the V gene TRBV7-9; D call uncertain. The CDR3 spans 13 residues. V lost 8 bases and J 5 bases, leaving 15 bases between the germline ends. Per the germline V gene, CDR1 is SEHNR and CDR2 is FQNEAQ (reference sequence). The entire variable domain, with the rest obtained from reference TRBV7-9 and TRBJ1-1, is as follows: DTGVSQNPRHKITKRGQNVTFRCDPISEHNRLYWYRQTLGQGPEFLTYFQNEAQLEKSRLLSDRFSAERPKGSFSTLEIQRTEQGDSAMYLCASGPLGRTEAFFGQGTRLTVV.

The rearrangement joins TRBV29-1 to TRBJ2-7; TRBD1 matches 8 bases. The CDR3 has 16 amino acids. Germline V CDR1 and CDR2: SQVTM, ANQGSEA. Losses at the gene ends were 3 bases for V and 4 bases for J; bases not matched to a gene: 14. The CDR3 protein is CSVEAGTGQGAYEQYF. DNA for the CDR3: TGCAGCGTTGAGGCCGGTACAGGGCAGGGGGCTTACGAGCAGTACTTC.

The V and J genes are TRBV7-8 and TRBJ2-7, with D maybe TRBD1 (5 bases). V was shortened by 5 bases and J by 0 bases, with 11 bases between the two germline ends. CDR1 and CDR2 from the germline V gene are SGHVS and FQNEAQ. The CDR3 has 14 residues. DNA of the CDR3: TGTGCCAGCAGCCTATCAGACAGCTCCTACGAGCAGTACTTC. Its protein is CASSLSDSSYEQYF.